The TCR beta chain under discussion was sequenced for a study of T cells in Graves' hyperthyroidism and ophthalmopathy. Uncontrolled infection, other autoimmune disease, pregnancy or lactation excluded patients. V lost 4 bases to trimming and J lost 0 bases, with 15 bases between them. CDR3 length equals 16 residues. The germline CDR1 and CDR2 sequences are MDHEN and SYDVKM. There were TCR beta CDR3 regions amplified from RNA transcripts. The TCR CDR3 first-round RT-PCR relied on the HTBI primer set. One entry per CDR3 protein results from TCRdb running MiXCR on the multiplex PCR reads. The sample holds fewer than 300,000 distinct CDR3 sequences, approximately 26% seen once.

The TCR was taken from a man aged 40-50 years with Graves' hyperthyroidism that later progressed to Graves' ophthalmopathy. V usage is TRBV28 and J usage is TRBJ1-1; D is possibly TRBD1 (5 bases). Sequenced material: blood. The DNA of the CDR3 is TGTGCCAGCAGTTGGGGGGTGGGGGGATTGAACACTGAAGCTTTCTTT. It specifies CASSWGVGGLNTEAFF.